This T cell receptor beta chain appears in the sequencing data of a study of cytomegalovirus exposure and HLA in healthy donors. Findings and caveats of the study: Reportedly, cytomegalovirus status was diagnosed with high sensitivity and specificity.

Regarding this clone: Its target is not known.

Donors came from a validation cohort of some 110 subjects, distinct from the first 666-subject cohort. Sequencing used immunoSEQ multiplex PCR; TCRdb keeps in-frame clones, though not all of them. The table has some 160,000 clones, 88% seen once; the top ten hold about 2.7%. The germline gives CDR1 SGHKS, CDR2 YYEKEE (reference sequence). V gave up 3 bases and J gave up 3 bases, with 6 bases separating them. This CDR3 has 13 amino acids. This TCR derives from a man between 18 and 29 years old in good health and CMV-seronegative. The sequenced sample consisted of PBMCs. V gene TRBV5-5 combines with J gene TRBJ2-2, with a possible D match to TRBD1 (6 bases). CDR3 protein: CASSWTDTGELFF. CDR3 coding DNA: TGTGCCAGCAGCTGGACAGACACCGGGGAGCTGTTTTTT. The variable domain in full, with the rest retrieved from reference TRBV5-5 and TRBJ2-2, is DAGVTQSPTHLIKTRGQQVTLRCSPISGHKSVSWYQQVLGQGPQFIFQYYEKEERGRGNFPDRFSARQFPNYSSELNVNALLLGDSALYLCASSWTDTGELFFGEGSRLTVL.